Included here is one TCR beta chain sequence, with context. Its antigen is currently unknown. This entry comes from a study of OX40 agonist ivuxolimab in advanced cancers. Study outcomes and limitations: By week 6 at 0.1 to 3.0 mg/kg, blood CD4+ and CD8+ T cells had expanded clonally. Several nonresponders also turned out to have low normalized T-cell clonal expansion.

CDR3 length equals 16 residues. From germline, CDR1 is SGHRS and CDR2 YFSETQ. V lost 1 base and J lost 5; bases outside the gene matches: 7. Using immunoSEQ multiplex PCR, the repertoire was profiled, and TCRdb retains in-frame clones only, with some absent. The sample has 110,000 or so clones, under 95% seen once. Source: CD4+ or CD8+ T cells sorted from blood, taken in a trial of the OX40 agonist ivuxolimab. V gene TRBV5-1 combines with J gene TRBJ1-1, with 11 bases fitting TRBD1. The TCR originated in an adult with an advanced solid tumor such as melanoma, head and neck, liver or kidney cancer. CDR3 protein: CASSLPEGQGDTEAFF. Here the CDR3 DNA reads TGCGCCAGCAGCTTGCCGGAGGGACAGGGGGATACTGAAGCTTTCTTT.